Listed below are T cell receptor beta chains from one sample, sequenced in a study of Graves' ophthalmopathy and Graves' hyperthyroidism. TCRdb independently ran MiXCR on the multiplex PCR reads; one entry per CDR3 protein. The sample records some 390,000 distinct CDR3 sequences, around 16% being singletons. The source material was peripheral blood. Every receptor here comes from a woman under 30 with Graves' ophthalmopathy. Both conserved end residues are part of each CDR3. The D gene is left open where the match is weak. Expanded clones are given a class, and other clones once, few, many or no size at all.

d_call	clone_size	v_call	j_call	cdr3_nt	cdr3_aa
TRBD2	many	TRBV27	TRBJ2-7	TGTGCCAGCAGTCCCCCGGGGGGACTATCCTACGAGCAGTACTTC	CASSPPGGLSYEQYF
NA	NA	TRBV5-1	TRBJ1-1	TGCGCCAGCAGGGGAGACCTGAACACTGAAGCTTTCTTT	CASRGDLNTEAFF
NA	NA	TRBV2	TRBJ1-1	TGTGCCAGCAGTGAAGGGGACTGGGAAGCTTTCTTT	CASSEGDWEAFF
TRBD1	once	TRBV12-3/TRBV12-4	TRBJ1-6	TGTGCCAGCAGTTTATGGGACAGGGGTTACAATTCACCCCTCCACTTT	CASSLWDRGYNSPLHF
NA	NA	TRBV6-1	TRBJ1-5	TGTGCCAGCAGTGAACAAGATAGCAATCAGCCCCAGCATTTT	CASSEQDSNQPQHF
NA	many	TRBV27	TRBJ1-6	TGTGCCAGCAGTTTATTATTCAGGGAAAATTCACCCCTCCACTTT	CASSLLFRENSPLHF
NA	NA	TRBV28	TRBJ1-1	TGTGCCAGCAGCTTAGAACTGGGTGAAGCTTTCTTT	CASSLELGEAFF
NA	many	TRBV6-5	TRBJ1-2	TGTGCCAGCAGTTACCAAGGTATTAGCTATGGCTACACCTTC	CASSYQGISYGYTF
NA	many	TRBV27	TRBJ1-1	TGTGCCAGCAGTTACTCGACAGGGAACACTGAAGCTTTCTTT	CASSYSTGNTEAFF
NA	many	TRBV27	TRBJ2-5	TGTGCCAGCAGTCCGTCCACCAACCCCGCGGAGACCCAGTACTTC	CASSPSTNPAETQYF
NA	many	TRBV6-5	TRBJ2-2	TGTGCCAGCAGTTACTCGTCCGGGTCCTACCTTGGAGGGGAGCTGTTTTTT	CASSYSSGSYLGGELFF
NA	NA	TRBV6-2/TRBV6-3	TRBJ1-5	TGCGCCAGCAGCCAACGAGGGGAGGGGAATAGTCAGCCCCAGCATTTT	CASSQRGEGNSQPQHF
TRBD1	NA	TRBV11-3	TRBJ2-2	TGTGCCAGCAGACCCCGGGACAGGAACACCGGGGAGCTGTTTTTT	CASRPRDRNTGELFF
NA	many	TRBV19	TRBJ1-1	TGTGCCAGTAGTATAGATCATGGCAGGGGTGGAACTGAAGCTTTCTTT	CASSIDHGRGGTEAFF
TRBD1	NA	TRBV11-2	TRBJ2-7	TGTGCCAGCAGATCGACGACAGGGGGAAGCTACGAGCAGTACTTC	CASRSTTGGSYEQYF
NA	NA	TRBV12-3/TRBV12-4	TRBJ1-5	TGTGCCAGCAGTTCGCTCCCCGCGGGCGGTACCCTCAATCAGCCCCAGCATTTT	CASSSLPAGGTLNQPQHF
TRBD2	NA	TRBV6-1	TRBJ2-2	TGTGCCAGCAGGAGGACTAGCGGGAGTGGTGGCGGGGAGCTGTTTTTT	CASRRTSGSGGGELFF
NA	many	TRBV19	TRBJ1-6	TGTGCCAGTAGTGAGGGAGTCCGGGGGGCCCTCCACTTT	CASSEGVRGALHF
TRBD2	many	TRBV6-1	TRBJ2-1	TGTGCCAGTTCACTAGCGGCCTTTAGCTCCTACAATGAGCAGTTCTTC	CASSLAAFSSYNEQFF
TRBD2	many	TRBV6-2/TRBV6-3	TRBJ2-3	TGTGCCAGCAGTTCAGGTACTAGCGGGCCAGATACGCAGTATTTT	CASSSGTSGPDTQYF
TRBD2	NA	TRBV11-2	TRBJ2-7	TGTGCCAGCAGCCCAAACCCTAGCGGGAGGGCCCTTGAGCAGTACTTC	CASSPNPSGRALEQYF
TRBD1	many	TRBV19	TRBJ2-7	TGTGCCAGCAGTTCAGGGACAGGCCCCTACGAGCAGTACTTC	CASSSGTGPYEQYF
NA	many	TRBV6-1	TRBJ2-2	TGTGCCAGCAGTGTAGGACTTGGCGCCGGGGAGCTGTTTTTT	CASSVGLGAGELFF
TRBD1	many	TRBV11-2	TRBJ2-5	TGTGCCAGCAGCTTAGGCCGGGACAGGGAGACCATTTTCGGGATAGAGACCCAGTACTTC	CASSLGRDRETIFGIETQYF
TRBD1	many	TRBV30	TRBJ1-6	TGTGCCTCCCCGGGACAGGGCCCTAATTCACCCCTCCACTTT	CASPGQGPNSPLHF
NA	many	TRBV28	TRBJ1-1	TGTGCCAGCAGTTTCTCAGGACTCGCGAACACTGAAGCTTTCTTT	CASSFSGLANTEAFF
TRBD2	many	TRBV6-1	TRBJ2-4	TGTGCCAGCAGTGAAGTACTAGCGCGGGCCAAAAACATTCAGTACTTC	CASSEVLARAKNIQYF
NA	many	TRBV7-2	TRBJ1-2	TGTGCCAGCAGCTCCTGGACGAGTAACTATGGCTACACCTTC	CASSSWTSNYGYTF
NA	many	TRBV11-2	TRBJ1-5	TGTGCCAGCAGCTTAGTCCCTTTGGGCGCCTGGGTGGGCAATCAGCCCCAGCATTTT	CASSLVPLGAWVGNQPQHF
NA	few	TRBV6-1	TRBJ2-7	TGTGCCAGCAGTGATCAGTTCGTCTACGAGCAGTACTTC	CASSDQFVYEQYF
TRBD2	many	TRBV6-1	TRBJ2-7	TGTGCCAGCAGGTCCGTAGCGGGAGGGCACTACGAGCAGTACTTC	CASRSVAGGHYEQYF
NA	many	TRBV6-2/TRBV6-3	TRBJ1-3	TGTGCCAGCAGCCTCGGTGAGGGCCACATTGGAAACACCATATATTTT	CASSLGEGHIGNTIYF
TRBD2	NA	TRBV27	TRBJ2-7	TGTGCCAGCAGTTTAGCGGGAGGGCCTCTTTACGAGCAGTACTTC	CASSLAGGPLYEQYF
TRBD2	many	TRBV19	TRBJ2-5	TGTGCCAGTAGTTCCCGAAGCGGGAGTACAGAGACCCAGTACTTC	CASSSRSGSTETQYF
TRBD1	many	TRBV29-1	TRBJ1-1	TGCAGCACCTACTCAGGGGGCGCGAACACTGAAGCTTTCTTT	CSTYSGGANTEAFF
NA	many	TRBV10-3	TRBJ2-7	TGTGCCATCAGGCAGGGAGGCGAGCAGTACTTC	CAIRQGGEQYF
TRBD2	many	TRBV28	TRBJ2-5	TGTGCCAGCAGAGCCGGACTAGCGCTCTTACAAGAGACCCAGTACTTC	CASRAGLALLQETQYF
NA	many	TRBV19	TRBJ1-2	TGTGCCAGTAGTATCCCCGCGGCTGGTGACTACACCTTC	CASSIPAAGDYTF
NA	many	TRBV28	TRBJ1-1	TGTGCCAGCAGTTCTGTGTTTGGGTTGAACACTGAAGCTTTCTTT	CASSSVFGLNTEAFF
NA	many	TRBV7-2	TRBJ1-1	TGTGCCAGCACTGGACAAAAACCTTTCTTT	CASTGQKPFF
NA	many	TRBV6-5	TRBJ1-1	TGTGCCAGCAGGGTGGACAGAAGGATGAACACTGAAGCTTTCTTT	CASRVDRRMNTEAFF
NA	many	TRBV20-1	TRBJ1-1	TGCAGTGCTAGAGCAACCCTTAACACTGAAGCTTTCTTT	CSARATLNTEAFF
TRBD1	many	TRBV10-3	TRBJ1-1	TGTGCCATCAGCGAAAAGGCCGGACAGGGGAGTCCGAACACTGAAGCTTTCTTT	CAISEKAGQGSPNTEAFF
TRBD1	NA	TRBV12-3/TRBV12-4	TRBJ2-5	TGTGCCAGCACCGCCCCTCGGACAGGGCCAAAGTACTTC	CASTAPRTGPKYF
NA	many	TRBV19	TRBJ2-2	TGTGCCAGTAGTACTGCTGGCGGGGCGAACACCGGGGAGCTGTTTTTT	CASSTAGGANTGELFF
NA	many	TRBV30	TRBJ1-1	TGTGCCTGGGGGAGGGGCACTAGCAATGAAGCTTTCTTT	CAWGRGTSNEAFF
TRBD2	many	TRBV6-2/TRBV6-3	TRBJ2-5	TGTGCCAGCAGTTATTTCCGGCTAGCGGGAACTCAAGAGACCCAGTACTTC	CASSYFRLAGTQETQYF
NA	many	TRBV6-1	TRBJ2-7	TGTGCCAGCAGCGACAGACGCTTCTACGAGCAGTACTTC	CASSDRRFYEQYF
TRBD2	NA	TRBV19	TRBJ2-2	TGTGCCAGTAGGAGGGGTGCTAGCGGGAGGGGCACCGGGGAGCTGTTTTTT	CASRRGASGRGTGELFF
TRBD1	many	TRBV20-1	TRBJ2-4	TGCAGTGCTATCCGGGACAGTAAAAACATTCAGTACTTC	CSAIRDSKNIQYF
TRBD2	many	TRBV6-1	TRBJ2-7	TGTGCCAGCAGAACCGGGACTAGCGGTTCCTACGAGCAGTACTTC	CASRTGTSGSYEQYF
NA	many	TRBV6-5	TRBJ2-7	TGTGCCAGCAAGCAAAGTCAGGGGAAATTCCACGAGCAGTACTTC	CASKQSQGKFHEQYF
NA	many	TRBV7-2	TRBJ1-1	TGTGCCGACTCCTCCCCTCGGGGCAGGAACACTGAAGCTTTCTTT	CADSSPRGRNTEAFF
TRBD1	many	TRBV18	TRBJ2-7	TGTGCCAGCTCACCGGACAGGGGAGCCTACGAGCAGTACTTC	CASSPDRGAYEQYF
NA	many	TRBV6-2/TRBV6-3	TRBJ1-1	TGTGCCAGCAGACCCCAGGGCCAAGGGACTGAAGCTTTCTTT	CASRPQGQGTEAFF
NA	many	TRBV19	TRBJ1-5	TGTGCCAGTAGAAAGACAGGTCCCAATCAGCCCCAGCATTTT	CASRKTGPNQPQHF
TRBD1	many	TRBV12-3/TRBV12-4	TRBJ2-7	TGTGCCGGATCCGGGACAGCTTCCTCCTACGAGCAGTACTTC	CAGSGTASSYEQYF
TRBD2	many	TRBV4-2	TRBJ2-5	TGTGCCAGCAGCCAATTAGTGGGAGGGGAGACCCAGTACTTC	CASSQLVGGETQYF
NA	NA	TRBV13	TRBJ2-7	TGTGCCAGCAGTGAAGGGTCCCACGAGCAGTACTTC	CASSEGSHEQYF